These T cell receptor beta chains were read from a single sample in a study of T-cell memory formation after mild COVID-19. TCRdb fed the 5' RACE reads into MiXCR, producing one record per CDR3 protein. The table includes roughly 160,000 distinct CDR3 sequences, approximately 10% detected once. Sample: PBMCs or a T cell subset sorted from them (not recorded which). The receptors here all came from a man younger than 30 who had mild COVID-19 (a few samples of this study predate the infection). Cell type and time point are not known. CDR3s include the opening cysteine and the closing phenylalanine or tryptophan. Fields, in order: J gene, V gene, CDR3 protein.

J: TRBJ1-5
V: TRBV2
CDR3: CASRGDRVNQPQHF

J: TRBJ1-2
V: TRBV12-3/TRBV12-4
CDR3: CASSSDRAAYGYTF

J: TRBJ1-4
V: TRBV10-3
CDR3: CAISEFMASTNEKLFF

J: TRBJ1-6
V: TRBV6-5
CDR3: CASRTGGGSYNSPLHF

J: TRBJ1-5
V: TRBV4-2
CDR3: CASSQDISFSNQPQHF

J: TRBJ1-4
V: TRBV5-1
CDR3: CASSLGQGSNEKLFF

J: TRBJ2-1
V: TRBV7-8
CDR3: CASSLVGGGVYNEQFF

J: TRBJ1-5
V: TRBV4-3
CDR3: CASSQERFGQPQHF

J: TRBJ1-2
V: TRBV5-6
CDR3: CASSPTGVEGYTF

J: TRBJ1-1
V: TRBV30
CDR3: CAWSGQAITEAFF

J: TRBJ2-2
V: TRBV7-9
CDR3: CASSQTPFSTVDTGELFF

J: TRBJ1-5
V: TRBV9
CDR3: CASSVGQTEGPQHF

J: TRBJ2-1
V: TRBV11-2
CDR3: CASTAWGVNEQFF

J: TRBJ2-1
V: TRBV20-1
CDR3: CSARRAGPRNEQFF

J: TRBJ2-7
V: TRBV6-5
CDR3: CASSYMLEQYF

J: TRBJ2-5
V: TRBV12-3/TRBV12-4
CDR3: CASSSQAGGLETQYF

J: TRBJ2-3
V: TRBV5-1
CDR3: CASSLGGGWTDTQYF

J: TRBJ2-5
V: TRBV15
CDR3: CATSRGGVRVWETQYF

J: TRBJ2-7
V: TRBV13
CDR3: CASSLRDAYEQYF

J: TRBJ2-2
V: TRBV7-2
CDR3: CASSFATNTGELFF

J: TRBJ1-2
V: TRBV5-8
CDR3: CASSLKQGLEYGYTF

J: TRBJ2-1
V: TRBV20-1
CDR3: CSARVGSGANEQFF

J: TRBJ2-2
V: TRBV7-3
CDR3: CASSPGTSGGSNTGELFF

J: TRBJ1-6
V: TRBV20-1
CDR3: CSASHNSPLHF

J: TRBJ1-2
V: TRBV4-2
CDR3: CASSQDRAGDGYTF

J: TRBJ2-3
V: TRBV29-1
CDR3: CSVGPRLAGDTQYF

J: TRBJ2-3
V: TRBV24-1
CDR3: CATSDRLGTDTQYF

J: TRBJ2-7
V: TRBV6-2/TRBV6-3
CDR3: CASGQSGGPLLRYF

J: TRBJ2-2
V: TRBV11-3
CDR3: CASSSDGTGELFF

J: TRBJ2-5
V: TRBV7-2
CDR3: CASSPGQVLETQYF

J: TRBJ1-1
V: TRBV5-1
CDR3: CASTRRGTSNTEAFF

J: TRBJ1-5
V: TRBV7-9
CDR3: CASSLSNSNQPQHF

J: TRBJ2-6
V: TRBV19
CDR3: CASGRPSGANVLTF

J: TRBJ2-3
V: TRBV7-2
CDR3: CASSLLGYKDTQYF

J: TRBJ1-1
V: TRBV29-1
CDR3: CSGLWTENTEAFF

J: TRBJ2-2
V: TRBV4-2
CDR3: CASSPFSGGNLGGELFF

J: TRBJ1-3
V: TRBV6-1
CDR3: CASRDRSSGNTIYF

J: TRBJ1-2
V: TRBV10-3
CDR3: CAISEPGANYGYTF

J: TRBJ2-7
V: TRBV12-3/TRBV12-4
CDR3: CASSPAQTRPGQYF

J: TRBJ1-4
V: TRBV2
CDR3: CASTWGDSRKKLFF

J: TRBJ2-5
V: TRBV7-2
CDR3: CASSSSGPLQETQYF

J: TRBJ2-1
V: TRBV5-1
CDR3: CASSVLNEQFF

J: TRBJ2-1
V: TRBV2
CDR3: CASTIIRVRDEQFF

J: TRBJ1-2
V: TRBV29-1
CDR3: CSVEGRAEAHTF

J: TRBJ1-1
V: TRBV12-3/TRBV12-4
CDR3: CASSLRQGAVITEAFF

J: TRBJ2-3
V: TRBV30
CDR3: CARGQADTQYF

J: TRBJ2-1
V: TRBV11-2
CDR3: CASGYEQFF

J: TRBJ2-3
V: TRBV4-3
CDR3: CASSQDPVTSGVFTDTQYF